A single sample is the source of the 28 T cell receptor beta chains below, sequenced in a study of blood T cell repertoires in COVID-19. Clones were read by immunoSEQ multiplex PCR, and TCRdb kept only the in-frame ones, dropping some. This sample has roughly 180,000 clones, with roughly four fifths found just once. What was sequenced was peripheral blood. Every receptor here comes from a woman in her twenties or thirties with acute or convalescent COVID-19.

This clone was picked up a small number of times. The chain has TRBV9 and TRBJ1-4; 9 bases match TRBD1. This CDR3 has 15 amino acids. The V and J ends lost 3 bases and 0 bases, in that order; junction bases with no gene match: 0. The germline V gene encodes CDR1 SGDLS and CDR2 YYNGEE. The CDR3 is CASSGTGATNEKLFF. In DNA, the CDR3 is TGTGCCAGCAGCGGGACAGGGGCAACTAATGAAAAACTGTTTTTT.

The rearrangement links TRBV9 to TRBJ1-3; 10 nucleotides align to TRBD1. Germline CDR1 is SGDLS and CDR2 is YYNGEE. CDR3 size: 14 residues. The CDR3 DNA reads as TGTGCAGATCGTGGGACAGGGGTCGGAAACACCATATATTTT. Amino acids: CADRGTGVGNTIYF.

The chain uses TRBV2 and TRBJ1-5, with TRBD1 as a possible D gene (5 bases). The CDR3 consists of 13 residues. With 4 bases removed from V and 5 bases from J, the gap between germline ends came to 9 bases. CDR1 SNHLY and CDR2 FYNNEI come from the germline V gene. CDR3 sequence: CASSAGNYQPQHF. The CDR3 DNA sequence: TGTGCCAGCAGTGCAGGGAACTATCAGCCCCAGCATTTT.

The chain recombines TRBV9 with TRBJ1-2, with TRBD1 identical over 9 bases. V gave up 2 bases and J gave up 6 bases; unmatched junction bases: 8. This CDR3 has 15 residues. Germline V gives CDR1 SGDLS, CDR2 YYNGEE. The DNA for the CDR3 is TGTGCCAGCAGCGTGACTGGACAGGGGAGGAATGGCTACACCTTC. Residues: CASSVTGQGRNGYTF.

J is TRBJ1-5 and V is TRBV7-3; D remains unclear. The germline gives CDR1 SGHTA, CDR2 FQGTGA. The CDR3 is 16 residues long. Trimming pared 5 bases from V and 3 bases from J, leaving 17 bases between. CDR3 protein: CASSRGRGRDNQPQHF. CDR3 nucleotides: TGTGCCAGCAGCCGAGGTCGGGGTCGGGACAATCAGCCCCAGCATTTT.

The chain joins TRBV27 to TRBJ2-3; TRBD2 matches 11 bases. The CDR3 length is 15 residues. The J segment lost 0 bases and the V segment lost 6 bases, leaving 2 bases of the junction unmatched. The germline gives CDR1 MNHEY, CDR2 SMNVEV (reference sequence). The CDR3: CASSRLAGSTDTQYF. CDR3 DNA: TGTGCCAGCAGCCGACTAGCGGGGAGCACAGATACGCAGTATTTT.

The chain combines TRBV24-1 with TRBJ1-2; 7 nucleotides match TRBD1. Trimming cost V 2 bases and J 6 bases; bases outside gene matches: 14. The CDR3 sequence is 17 residues long. Germline V gene sequence: CDR1 KGHDR, CDR2 SFDVKD. DNA for the CDR3: TGTGCCACCAGTGATTCTAAAAGTCCCGGGACAGACCATGGCTACACCTTC. It specifies CATSDSKSPGTDHGYTF.

The chain couples TRBV3-1 (or the pseudogene TRBV3-2) to TRBJ1-6, with TRBD1 matching 10 bases. This CDR3 region has 18 residues. Trimming removed 4 bases from V and 0 bases from J; junction bases left unmatched: 6. The germline gives CDR1 LGHDT, CDR2 YNNKEL (reference sequence). DNA of the CDR3: TGTGCCAGCAGCCTGGGACAGGGGTCGAGCTCCTATAATTCACCCCTCCACTTT. Protein: CASSLGQGSSSYNSPLHF.

This clone was recorded a few times. The chain recombines TRBV27 with TRBJ2-2; TRBD2 is a possible D gene (5 bases). Trimming took 5 bases from V and 3 from J, leaving 7 bases between them. Looked up from germline, CDR1 is MNHEY and CDR2 is SMNVEV (reference sequence). The CDR3 consists of 13 residues. CDR3 loop: CASSRTYTGELFF. In nucleotides, the CDR3 is TGTGCCAGCAGTAGGACTTACACCGGGGAGCTGTTTTTT.

The chain combines TRBV29-1 with TRBJ2-7, with D tentatively TRBD1 (7 bases). V lost 1 base and J lost 2, with 18 bases in between. Germline V gene lookup returns CDR1 SQVTM and CDR2 ANQGSEA. This CDR3 spans 16 amino acids. Here the CDR3 reads CSVEGGRDSRPYEQYF. The CDR3 nucleotides are TGCAGCGTTGAAGGAGGGCGGGACAGTCGCCCCTACGAGCAGTACTTC.

CDR3 bases: TGTGCCAGCAGCCACCTGGCAGCTAATGAAAAACTGTTTTTT. It translates to CASSHLAANEKLFF. This chain links TRBV3-1 (or the pseudogene TRBV3-2) with TRBJ1-4; D call uncertain. The ends were cut back, 3 bases at V and 3 bases at J, with 8 bases in the middle. Looked up from germline, CDR1 is LGHDT and CDR2 is YNNKEL (reference sequence). This CDR3 spans 14 amino acids.

The CDR3 DNA reads as TGTGCCTGGAGGGCAGGAACCTATGGCTACACCTTC. Protein sequence: CAWRAGTYGYTF. This chain uses TRBV30 with TRBJ1-2; D call uncertain. The germline V gene encodes CDR1 GTSNPN and CDR2 SVGIG (reference sequence). Trimming cost V 3 bases and J 4 bases, with 9 bases left between them. The CDR3 consists of 12 residues.

Concerning this clone: The junction shows a germline mismatch at one end, possibly a read error. The chain joins TRBV7-7 to TRBJ1-1; D ambiguous. The CDR3 length is 13 residues. The V gene's germline CDR1 is SSHAT and CDR2 FNYEAQ (reference sequence). In nucleotides, the CDR3 is TGTGCTAGCAGCTTAGCCATGAACACTGAAGCTTTCTTT. As protein: CASSLAMNTEAFF.

The chain couples TRBV19 to TRBJ1-5, with D hard to call. The germline V and J ends were trimmed by 5 bases and 6 bases, with 5 bases remaining between them. The germline V gene has CDR1 LNHDA and CDR2 SQIVND (reference sequence). CDR3 length equals 11 residues. CDR3 bases: TGTGCCAGTAGTCTCGGTCAGCCCCAGCATTTT. It yields the protein CASSLGQPQHF.

The chain employs TRBV7-9 and TRBJ2-5; TRBD1 matches 7 bases. The germline V gene encodes CDR1 SEHNR and CDR2 FQNEAQ (reference sequence). This CDR3 has 14 amino acids. After removal of 5 bases from V and 5 bases from J, the junction contained 8 bases not matched to a gene. The CDR3: CASSPDRAWETQYF. In nucleotides, the CDR3 is TGTGCCAGCAGCCCCGACAGGGCATGGGAGACCCAGTACTTC.

The genes are TRBV10-2 and TRBJ1-2; 7 bases are a match to TRBD1. V shed 1 base, J shed 8 bases, and the junction held 10 bases outside the gene matches. This CDR3 spans 15 amino acids. In germline, CDR1 is WSHSY, CDR2 SAAADI. CDR3 region: CASSELGAGGGGYTF. For the CDR3, the DNA is TGCGCCAGCAGTGAGTTGGGGGCAGGGGGAGGAGGCTACACCTTC.

The CDR3, as DNA: TGTGCCAGCAGCCCTGACAGGGCCCCCCGAAAACTGTTTTTT. It translates to CASSPDRAPRKLFF. The chain recombines TRBV7-9 with TRBJ1-4; 7 bases line up with TRBD1. The CDR3 has 14 residues. V lost 5 bases and J lost 10; bases outside the gene matches: 10. Germline-derived CDR1 and CDR2 are SEHNR and FQNEAQ (reference sequence).

This clone was seen only once. The chain carries TRBV19 and TRBJ1-5; tentative D call: TRBD1 (5 bases). This CDR3 spans 16 amino acids. Deletions cut 5 bases from V and 2 bases from J, with 16 bases between. Germline V lookup: CDR1 LNHDA, CDR2 SQIVND (reference sequence). The CDR3 protein is CASSYGGSGGNQPQHF. The CDR3 DNA reads TGTGCCAGTAGTTATGGGGGGAGCGGTGGCAATCAGCCCCAGCATTTT.

V and J are TRBV7-2 and TRBJ1-2, with TRBD1 matching over 8 bases. V lost 8 bases and J lost 0; bases outside the gene matches: 5. The CDR3 runs to 14 residues. CDR1 and CDR2 (germline): SGHTA, FQGNSA. The chain's CDR3 is CASRSGGANYGYTF. In DNA, the CDR3 is TGTGCCAGCCGATCAGGGGGCGCTAACTATGGCTACACCTTC.

V usage is TRBV7-8 and J usage is TRBJ2-1; 9 bases line up with TRBD2. CDR1 is SGHVS, CDR2 FQNEAQ, per germline. V lost 5 bases, J lost 9 bases, and 23 bases stayed unmatched. This CDR3 is 19 amino acids long. The CDR3: CASSPTRDGPGLAFSEQFF. DNA for the CDR3: TGTGCCAGCAGCCCAACCCGGGACGGACCGGGACTAGCTTTCAGTGAGCAGTTCTTC.

The chain recombines TRBV7-8 with TRBJ1-4, with 10 nucleotides matching TRBD1. Germline trimming cut 5 bases from V and 10 bases from J; bases unmatched to any gene: 10. The length of the CDR3 is 15 residues. Germline V gene lookup returns CDR1 SGHVS and CDR2 FQNEAQ. The CDR3 DNA reads TGTGCCAGCAGCCCCCGCCGGGACAGGGGTTCAAAACTGTTTTTT. Its protein is CASSPRRDRGSKLFF.

The genes are TRBV30 and TRBJ1-5; 10 bases agree with TRBD1. V was pared by 2 bases and J by 7 bases, with 8 bases of the junction left unmatched. This CDR3 has 15 residues. Germline CDR1 GTSNPN, CDR2 SVGIG (reference sequence). The CDR3 protein is CAWSSGTGVNQPQHF. The CDR3 nucleotides are TGTGCCTGGAGTTCCGGGACAGGGGTCAACCAGCCCCAGCATTTT.

This rearrangement joins TRBV6-2 or TRBV6-3 to TRBJ2-1; 8 bases align to TRBD2. Losses at the gene ends were 0 bases for V and 8 bases for J; bases not matched to a gene: 12. Germline V lookup: CDR1 MNHEY, CDR2 SVGEGT. CDR3 length: 17 residues. The CDR3 protein is CASSYSITGTSVYEQFF. The CDR3 DNA follows: TGTGCCAGCAGTTACTCGATTACCGGGACTAGTGTATATGAGCAGTTCTTC.

This rearrangement joins TRBV9 to TRBJ2-1, with 7 bases lining up with TRBD1. CDR1 and CDR2 (germline): SGDLS, YYNGEE. The V and J ends lost 0 bases and 6 bases, in that order; junction bases with no gene match: 3. This CDR3 has 14 amino acids. CDR3 protein: CASSVVGTANEQFF. The CDR3 region has the DNA TGTGCCAGCAGCGTAGTGGGGACAGCCAATGAGCAGTTCTTC.

Comments on this clone: A junction boundary mismatches the germline segment, possibly from a read error. The V call is TRBV12-3 or TRBV12-4, the J call TRBJ1-2; tentative D call: TRBD1 (5 bases). The CDR3 loop spans 12 amino acids. CDR3 residues: CASSLAAGNCAF. The CDR3 DNA follows: TGTGCCAGCAGTTTAGCCGCAGGGAATTGTGCCTTC.

This clone occurred once. This chain uses TRBV5-1 with TRBJ1-5, with TRBD1 matching over 8 bases. This CDR3 comprises 15 residues. Losses at the gene ends were 4 bases for V and 3 bases for J; bases not matched to a gene: 6. CDR1 is SGHRS, CDR2 YFSETQ, per germline. The CDR3 sequence is CASSLTGGPNQPQHF. Here the CDR3 DNA reads TGCGCCAGCAGCCTAACAGGGGGGCCCAATCAGCCCCAGCATTTT. Full variable domain (outside the CDR3, taken from reference TRBV5-1 and TRBJ1-5): KAGVTQTPRYLIKTRGQQVTLSCSPISGHRSVSWYQQTPGQGLQFLFEYFSETQRNKGNFPGRFSGRQFSNSRSEMNVSTLELGDSALYLCASSLTGGPNQPQHFGDGTRLSIL.

The gene calls are TRBV5-4 and TRBJ2-3; 9 bases agree with TRBD2. CDR1 and CDR2 from the germline V gene are SGHNT and YYREEE (reference sequence). This CDR3 contains 16 residues. V shed 1 base, J shed 4 bases, and the junction held 7 bases outside the gene matches. The CDR3, as DNA: TGTGCCAGCAGCTTGCAAGGCGGGGGGGCCTCAGATACGCAGTATTTT. Protein product: CASSLQGGGASDTQYF.

V gene TRBV4-2 combines with J gene TRBJ1-5; D not certain. The V gene's germline CDR1 is LGHNA and CDR2 YNFKEQ. Deletions cut 6 bases from V and 1 base from J, with 13 bases between. This CDR3 is built from 15 residues. The CDR3 DNA sequence: TGTGCCAGCAGGGCTTGGGCGATGAGCAATCAGCCCCAGCATTTT. This gives the protein CASRAWAMSNQPQHF.